This T cell receptor (beta chain) was identified in a study of PD-1 blockade in classical Hodgkin lymphoma. As regards this clone: Its specificity is unknown.

Profiled with immunoSEQ multiplex PCR; TCRdb holds only in-frame clones, not every one. The sample lists some 93,000 clones, nearly 85% occurring once. Indicated time point: cycle 4 day 1 (C4D1), after less than seven weeks of nivolumab. In every patient, relapse followed autologous stem cell transplantation, while exposure to brentuximab vedotin differed. V gave up 5 bases and J gave up 3 bases, with 11 bases separating them. The CDR3 loop spans 13 amino acids. Germline-derived CDR1 and CDR2 are SGHNT and YENEEA. Study-wide findings and caveats: Those starting nivolumab under 1 year post-ASCT were excluded. Relative to healthy donors, newly diagnosed patients reportedly had lower baseline TCR diversity, which was reported as lower still in relapsed/refractory patients. Possibly reflecting disease activity or prior therapy, repertoire differences have causes that remain undefined.

This chain links TRBV11-3 with TRBJ2-7, with D perhaps TRBD1 or TRBD2 (5 bases each). Sequencing used peripheral blood mononuclear cells (PBMCs), obtained before the fourth cycle of nivolumab. The clonotype originates from a human donor with classical Hodgkin lymphoma. The CDR3 DNA reads TGTGCCAGCAGCATGGGACCGAACTACGAGCAGTACTTC. Encoded protein: CASSMGPNYEQYF.